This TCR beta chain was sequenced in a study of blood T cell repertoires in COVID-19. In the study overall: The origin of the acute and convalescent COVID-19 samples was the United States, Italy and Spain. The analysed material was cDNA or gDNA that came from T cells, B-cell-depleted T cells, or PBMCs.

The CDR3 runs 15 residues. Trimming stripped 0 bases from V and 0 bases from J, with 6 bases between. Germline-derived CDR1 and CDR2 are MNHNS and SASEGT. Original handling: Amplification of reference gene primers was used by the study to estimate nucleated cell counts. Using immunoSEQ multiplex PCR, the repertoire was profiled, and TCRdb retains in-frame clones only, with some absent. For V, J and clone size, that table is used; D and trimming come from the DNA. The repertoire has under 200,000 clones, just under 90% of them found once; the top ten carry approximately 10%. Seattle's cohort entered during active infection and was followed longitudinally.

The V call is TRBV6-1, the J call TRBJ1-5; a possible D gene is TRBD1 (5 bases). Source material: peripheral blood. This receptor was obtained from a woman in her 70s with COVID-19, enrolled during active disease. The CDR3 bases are TGTGCCAGCAGTGAAGCTAGGGGTAGCAATCAGCCCCAGCATTTT. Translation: CASSEARGSNQPQHF.